This is a list of T cell receptor beta chains from one sample in a study of memory CD4+ T cells and cytomegalovirus serostatus. Clones were read by immunoSEQ multiplex PCR, and TCRdb kept only the in-frame ones, dropping some. The table lists 60,000 to 70,000 clones, around 82% of them singletons. Sample: memory CD4+ T cells from blood. These receptor sequences come from an adult in good health and CMV-seronegative. Some clones in this sample may be carry-over from other donors' samples. Both conserved end residues are part of each CDR3. The D gene is left open where the match is weak. The size field is filled for only some rows; it gives once, few, many or a size class.

DNA: TGTGCCAGCAGTTCTCTTACAGCGTTGGATCGACCCGGGGAGCTGTTTTTT
CDR3: CASSSLTALDRPGELFF
D: .
size: .
V: TRBV27
J: TRBJ2-2

DNA: TGTGCCAGCTCACCAAGGGTTGCTGGTGGCTACACCTTC
CDR3: CASSPRVAGGYTF
D: .
size: .
V: TRBV18
J: TRBJ1-2

DNA: TGTGCCAGCAGCCGGGACAGACAAGAGACCCAGTACTTC
CDR3: CASSRDRQETQYF
D: TRBD1
size: once
V: TRBV7-2
J: TRBJ2-5

DNA: TGTGCCAGCAGTTTCGGCAGCTGGGCCCAACAAGAGACCCAGTACTTC
CDR3: CASSFGSWAQQETQYF
D: .
size: .
V: TRBV27
J: TRBJ2-5

DNA: TGTGCCAGTAGGTCCGGAAGATACCATCAGCCCCAGCATTTT
CDR3: CASRSGRYHQPQHF
D: .
size: .
V: TRBV19
J: TRBJ1-5

DNA: TGTGCCAGCTCACTACCGGGAGTGGGGCAGTTCTTC
CDR3: CASSLPGVGQFF
D: .
size: .
V: TRBV18
J: TRBJ2-1

DNA: TGTGCCAGCAGCCCGCCTTTTCGACTAGCGGGAGGGATTGAGCAGTTCTTC
CDR3: CASSPPFRLAGGIEQFF
D: TRBD2
size: .
V: TRBV7-9
J: TRBJ2-1

DNA: TGTGCCAGTAGTATAAGGACAGGGGGCTTGGGCTACACCTTC
CDR3: CASSIRTGGLGYTF
D: TRBD1
size: .
V: TRBV19
J: TRBJ1-2

DNA: TGTGCCAGTAGTCCCTCCCCCCTACAGGGGGTTCGAAATGAGCAGTTCTTC
CDR3: CASSPSPLQGVRNEQFF
D: TRBD1
size: .
V: TRBV19
J: TRBJ2-1

DNA: TGTGCCACCAGCAGACCTGGACAGGGGGCACCCACAGATACGCAGTATTTT
CDR3: CATSRPGQGAPTDTQYF
D: TRBD1
size: once
V: TRBV15
J: TRBJ2-3

DNA: TGTGCCAGCAGTGTAACGGGACGGCTGAACACTGAAGCTTTCTTT
CDR3: CASSVTGRLNTEAFF
D: .
size: .
V: TRBV28
J: TRBJ1-1

DNA: TGCGCCAGCAGCGTGGACACGGCAAGTGAAAAACTGTTTTTT
CDR3: CASSVDTASEKLFF
D: .
size: .
V: TRBV5-1
J: TRBJ1-4

DNA: TGTGCCAGCAGTTTCCCAGGTGGTGAACTGTTTTTT
CDR3: CASSFPGGELFF
D: .
size: .
V: TRBV6-6
J: TRBJ1-4

DNA: TGTGCCAGCAGACCACAGGGGAATGAAAAACTGTTTTTT
CDR3: CASRPQGNEKLFF
D: TRBD1
size: .
V: TRBV6-6
J: TRBJ1-4

DNA: TGTGCCAGCAGGGGGGACAGCCCTAATGAAAAACTGTTTTTT
CDR3: CASRGDSPNEKLFF
D: TRBD1
size: .
V: TRBV2
J: TRBJ1-4

DNA: TGTGCCAGCAGTGAAGCGCCTAGGACAGGCGGTGGCTACACCTTC
CDR3: CASSEAPRTGGGYTF
D: TRBD1
size: once
V: TRBV2
J: TRBJ1-2

DNA: TGCGCCAGCAGCTTGACCAGGGGTGAAGAGACCCAGTACTTC
CDR3: CASSLTRGEETQYF
D: .
size: .
V: TRBV5-1
J: TRBJ2-5

DNA: TGTGCCAGCAGTTCAGAGGGAAATGGCTACACCTTC
CDR3: CASSSEGNGYTF
D: .
size: .
V: TRBV11-2
J: TRBJ1-2

DNA: TGTGCCTCACGGGGAGGGGCCTACGAGCAGTACTTC
CDR3: CASRGGAYEQYF
D: TRBD2
size: .
V: TRBV2
J: TRBJ2-7

DNA: TGTGCCAGTAGTATAATGACCCTCTATGGCTACACCTTC
CDR3: CASSIMTLYGYTF
D: .
size: .
V: TRBV19
J: TRBJ1-2

DNA: TGTGCCAGCAGTGAAGCTGAGGGATCGAGCACAGATACGCAGTATTTT
CDR3: CASSEAEGSSTDTQYF
D: .
size: .
V: TRBV2
J: TRBJ2-3

DNA: TGCGCCAGCAGCCAAGGGCAGGGGGCATCGATAGCTGAAGCTTTCTTT
CDR3: CASSQGQGASIAEAFF
D: TRBD1
size: .
V: TRBV4-1
J: TRBJ1-1

DNA: TGTGCCAGCAGCGTTGGGCAGGGTGTGGATACGCAGTATTTT
CDR3: CASSVGQGVDTQYF
D: .
size: .
V: TRBV9
J: TRBJ2-3

DNA: TGCGCCAGCAGCTCTGGCGCAGGGGTTGGTGATACGCAGTATTTT
CDR3: CASSSGAGVGDTQYF
D: .
size: .
V: TRBV5-1
J: TRBJ2-3

DNA: TGTGCCAGCTCACCGGGGCAGGGCGGTTCACCCCTCCACTTT
CDR3: CASSPGQGGSPLHF
D: .
size: few
V: TRBV18
J: TRBJ1-6

DNA: TGTGCCAGCTCCGTGGCTAGCGGGGGGTTACCCACAGAGACCCAGTACTTC
CDR3: CASSVASGGLPTETQYF
D: TRBD2
size: medium-sized
V: TRBV2
J: TRBJ2-5

DNA: TGCGCCAGCAGCCAAGCGCGGGGCTTGTTTGGTACGCAGTATTTT
CDR3: CASSQARGLFGTQYF
D: .
size: .
V: TRBV4-1
J: TRBJ2-3

DNA: TGTGCCAGCTCACCAGGACAGGGGAAGGAGCTGTTTTTT
CDR3: CASSPGQGKELFF
D: TRBD1
size: .
V: TRBV18
J: TRBJ2-2

DNA: TGTGCCAGTAGTGCGTTACAGGGGCCTGGCTACACCTTC
CDR3: CASSALQGPGYTF
D: TRBD1
size: few
V: TRBV19
J: TRBJ1-2

DNA: TGTGCCAGCGGGAAGACTAGCGGGAGGGCCGCAGATACGCAGTATTTT
CDR3: CASGKTSGRAADTQYF
D: TRBD2
size: once
V: TRBV7-9
J: TRBJ2-3

DNA: TGTGCCAGCAGCCCGACAGGGGGAGAGCATGGCTACACCTTC
CDR3: CASSPTGGEHGYTF
D: TRBD1
size: .
V: TRBV7-2
J: TRBJ1-2

DNA: TGCGCCAGCAGAAGATTTGGGAACCAGTACGAGCAGTACTTC
CDR3: CASRRFGNQYEQYF
D: .
size: .
V: TRBV10-2
J: TRBJ2-7

DNA: TGTGCCAGCAGCTTAGACGGACGCGCTGAAGCTTTCTTT
CDR3: CASSLDGRAEAFF
D: .
size: .
V: TRBV11-2
J: TRBJ1-1

DNA: TGCGCCAGCAGGATCAGCGACCTGACCGGGGAGCTGTTTTTT
CDR3: CASRISDLTGELFF
D: .
size: .
V: TRBV4-1
J: TRBJ2-2

DNA: TGTGCCAGCAGCTTAGGCCTAGAGACCTATGGCTACACCTTC
CDR3: CASSLGLETYGYTF
D: .
size: .
V: TRBV11-2
J: TRBJ1-2

DNA: TGTGCCAGCCGCCCTTCGACAGGGCAATATGGCTACACCTTC
CDR3: CASRPSTGQYGYTF
D: TRBD1
size: few
V: TRBV19
J: TRBJ1-2

DNA: TGCGCCAGCAGCCAAGAATGGAATCAGCCCCAGCATTTT
CDR3: CASSQEWNQPQHF
D: .
size: few
V: TRBV4-3
J: TRBJ1-5

DNA: TGTGCCAGCAGCCACCGTGACGGGGGGTATGAAAAACTGTTTTTT
CDR3: CASSHRDGGYEKLFF
D: .
size: once
V: TRBV9
J: TRBJ1-4

DNA: TGTGCCTGGTATGCGGGGGGAGCCTACAATGAGCAGTTCTTC
CDR3: CAWYAGGAYNEQFF
D: TRBD2
size: .
V: TRBV30
J: TRBJ2-1

DNA: TGTGCCAGTAGTTGGAGGGTATCGTACGAGCAGTACTTC
CDR3: CASSWRVSYEQYF
D: .
size: .
V: TRBV19
J: TRBJ2-7

DNA: TGTGCCAGCAGCCCACGGCATACAAGCTACACCATATATTTT
CDR3: CASSPRHTSYTIYF
D: .
size: .
V: TRBV5-5
J: TRBJ1-3

DNA: TGTGCCAGCAGCGTAGCAACGGGGATGCGACTTGGTGAGCAGTTCTTC
CDR3: CASSVATGMRLGEQFF
D: .
size: .
V: TRBV9
J: TRBJ2-1